This T cell receptor (beta chain) was sequenced for a study of cytomegalovirus exposure and HLA in healthy donors. Findings and limits, study-wide: More clonal expansion characterized HLA-associated TCR beta chains than equally common others in a later analysis. Most observed TCR sequences were rare, whereas some public TCRs were detected in many donors. In vitro experiments confirmed that three CMV-associated chains were specific for CMV antigens. The only immune exposure information that was available was CMV serostatus.

In its sample, this clone was seen a few times. Antigen specificity is unknown. With 3 bases clipped from V and 6 bases from J, the junction kept 2 bases outside the gene matches. The V gene's germline CDR1 is SGHVS and CDR2 FNYEAQ. This CDR3 has 13 residues. Vbeta (60) and Jbeta (13) primers were used in the PCR. The assay was immunoSEQ multiplex PCR, and TCRdb's table has in-frame clones only and misses some. The data hold more than 85,000 clones, with roughly 13% observed a single time. This chain uses TRBV7-6 with TRBJ2-5, with TRBD1 matching over 9 bases. The clonotype comes from a middle-aged man in good health and CMV-seropositive. The sequenced sample consisted of PBMCs. CDR3 in DNA: TGTGCCAGCAGCTTGGACAGGGGACAGACCCAGTACTTC. Its translation is CASSLDRGQTQYF.